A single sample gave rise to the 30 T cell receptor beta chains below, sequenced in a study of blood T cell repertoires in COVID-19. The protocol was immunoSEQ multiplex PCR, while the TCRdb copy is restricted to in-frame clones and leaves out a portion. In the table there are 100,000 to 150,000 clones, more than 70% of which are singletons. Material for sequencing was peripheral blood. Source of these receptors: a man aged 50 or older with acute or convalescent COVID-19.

CDR3 in amino acids: CASSLMRGTEAFF. The CDR3, as DNA: TGCGCCAGCAGCTTGATGCGGGGTACTGAAGCTTTCTTT. The chain carries TRBV5-1 and TRBJ1-1, with D unresolved. V shed 1 base and J shed 5 bases, with 9 bases lying between them. Germline values: CDR1 SGHRS, CDR2 YFSETQ. The CDR3 contains 13 residues.

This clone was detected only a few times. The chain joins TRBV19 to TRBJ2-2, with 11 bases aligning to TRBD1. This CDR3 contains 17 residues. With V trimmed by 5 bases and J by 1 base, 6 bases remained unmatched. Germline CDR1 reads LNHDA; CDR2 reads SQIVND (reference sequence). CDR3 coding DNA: TGTGCCAGTAGTGTGGACAGGGGGCTCGGGAACACCGGGGAGCTGTTTTTT. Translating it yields CASSVDRGLGNTGELFF.

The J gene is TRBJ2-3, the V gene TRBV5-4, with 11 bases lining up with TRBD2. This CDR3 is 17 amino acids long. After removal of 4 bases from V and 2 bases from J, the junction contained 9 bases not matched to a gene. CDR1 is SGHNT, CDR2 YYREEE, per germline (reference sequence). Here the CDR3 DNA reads TGTGCCAGCAGCATCCCTACTAGCGGGGGCTCCACAGATACGCAGTATTTT. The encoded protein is CASSIPTSGGSTDTQYF.

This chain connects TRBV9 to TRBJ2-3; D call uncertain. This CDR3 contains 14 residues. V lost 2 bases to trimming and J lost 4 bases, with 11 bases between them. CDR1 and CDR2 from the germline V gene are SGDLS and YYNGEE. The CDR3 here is CASSVTHKADTQYF. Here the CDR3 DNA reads TGTGCCAGCAGCGTGACTCACAAGGCAGATACGCAGTATTTT.

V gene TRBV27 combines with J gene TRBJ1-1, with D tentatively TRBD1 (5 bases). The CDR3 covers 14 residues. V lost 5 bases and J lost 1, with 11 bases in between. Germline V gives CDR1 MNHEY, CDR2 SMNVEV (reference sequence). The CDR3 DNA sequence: TGTGCCAGCAGTCTGATGGGGGGGAACACTGAAGCTTTCTTT. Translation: CASSLMGGNTEAFF.

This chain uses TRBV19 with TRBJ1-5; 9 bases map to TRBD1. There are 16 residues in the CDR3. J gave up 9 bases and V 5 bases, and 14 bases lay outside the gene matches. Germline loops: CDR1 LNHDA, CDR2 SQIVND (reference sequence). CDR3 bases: TGTGCCAGTAGTTCTTTGAGGGACAGGGCCCGATGGCCCCAGCATTTT. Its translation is CASSSLRDRARWPQHF. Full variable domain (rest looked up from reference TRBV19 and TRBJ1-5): DGGITQSPKYLFRKEGQNVTLSCEQNLNHDAMYWYRQDPGQGLRLIYYSQIVNDFQKGDIAEGYSVSREKKESFPLTVTSAQKNPTAFYLCASSSLRDRARWPQHFGDGTRLSIL.

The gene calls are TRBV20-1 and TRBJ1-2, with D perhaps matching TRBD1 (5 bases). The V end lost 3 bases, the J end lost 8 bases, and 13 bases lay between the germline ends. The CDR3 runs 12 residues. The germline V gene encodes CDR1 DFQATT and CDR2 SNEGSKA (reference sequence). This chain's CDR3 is CSASPQGGGYTF. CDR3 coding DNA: TGCAGTGCTAGTCCCCAGGGTGGGGGCTACACCTTC.

CDR3 coding DNA: TGTGCCAGCAGTCTCAGACAGGCCTGGTCCCCATATGGCTACACCTTC. This sequence encodes CASSLRQAWSPYGYTF. The chain recombines TRBV27 with TRBJ1-2; tentatively, D is TRBD1 (6 bases). V was shortened by 5 bases and J by 5 bases, with 21 bases between the two germline ends. The CDR3 runs 16 residues. Germline V gene lookup returns CDR1 MNHEY and CDR2 SMNVEV (reference sequence).

The CDR3 here is CASSQGAGQGREQYF. In nucleotides, the CDR3 is TGCGCCAGCAGCCAAGGGGCAGGACAGGGTCGCGAGCAGTACTTC. V gene TRBV4-1 combines with J gene TRBJ2-7, with 8 bases aligning to TRBD1. CDR1 and CDR2 from the germline V gene are MGHRA and YSYEKL. The CDR3 spans 15 residues. After removal of 1 base from V and 6 bases from J, the junction contained 8 bases not matched to a gene.

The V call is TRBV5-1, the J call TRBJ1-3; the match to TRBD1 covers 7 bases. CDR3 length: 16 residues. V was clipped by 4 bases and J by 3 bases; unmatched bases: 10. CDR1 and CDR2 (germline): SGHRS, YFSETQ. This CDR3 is CASSLVGGGDGNTIYF. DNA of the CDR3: TGCGCCAGCAGCCTCGTTGGAGGGGGCGATGGAAACACCATATATTTT.

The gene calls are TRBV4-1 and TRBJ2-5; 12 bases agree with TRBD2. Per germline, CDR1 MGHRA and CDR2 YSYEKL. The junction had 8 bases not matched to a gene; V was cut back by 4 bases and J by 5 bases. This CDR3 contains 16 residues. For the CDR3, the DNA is TGCGCCAGCAGCCGGCTAGGACTAGCGGGAAGGGAGACCCAGTACTTC. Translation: CASSRLGLAGRETQYF.

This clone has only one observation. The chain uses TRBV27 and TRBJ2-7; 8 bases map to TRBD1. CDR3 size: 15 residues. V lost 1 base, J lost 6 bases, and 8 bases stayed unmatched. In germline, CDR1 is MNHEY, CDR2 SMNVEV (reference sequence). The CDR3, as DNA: TGTGCCAGCAGTTTATTGGGGACAGGTAGAGCCGAGCAGTACTTC. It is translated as CASSLLGTGRAEQYF.

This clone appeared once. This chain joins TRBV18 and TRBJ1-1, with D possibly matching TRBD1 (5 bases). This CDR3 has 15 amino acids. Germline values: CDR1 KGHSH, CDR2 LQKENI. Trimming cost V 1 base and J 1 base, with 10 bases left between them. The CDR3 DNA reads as TGTGCCAGCTCACCACGACAGACTTCGAACACTGAAGCTTTCTTT. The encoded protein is CASSPRQTSNTEAFF.

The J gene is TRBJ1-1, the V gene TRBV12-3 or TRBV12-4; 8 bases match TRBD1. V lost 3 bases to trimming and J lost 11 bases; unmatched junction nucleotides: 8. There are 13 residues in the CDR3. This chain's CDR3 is CASSFERTGMAFF. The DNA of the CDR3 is TGTGCCAGCAGTTTTGAGAGGACAGGGATGGCTTTCTTT.

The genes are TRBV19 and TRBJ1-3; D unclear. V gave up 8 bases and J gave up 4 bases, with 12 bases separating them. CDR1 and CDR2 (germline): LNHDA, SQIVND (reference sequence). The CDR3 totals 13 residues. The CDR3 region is CASYLTGGNTIYF. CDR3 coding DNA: TGTGCCAGTTACCTGACTGGAGGAAACACCATATATTTT. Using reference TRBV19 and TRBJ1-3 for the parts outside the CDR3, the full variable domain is DGGITQSPKYLFRKEGQNVTLSCEQNLNHDAMYWYRQDPGQGLRLIYYSQIVNDFQKGDIAEGYSVSREKKESFPLTVTSAQKNPTAFYLCASYLTGGNTIYFGEGSWLTVV.

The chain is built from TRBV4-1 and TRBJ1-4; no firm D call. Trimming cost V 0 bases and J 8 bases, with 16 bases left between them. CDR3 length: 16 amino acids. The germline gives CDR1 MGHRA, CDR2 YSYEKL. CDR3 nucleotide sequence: TGCGCCAGCAGCCAAGAGAGCGGCCGGGCTGGGGAAAAACTGTTTTTT. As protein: CASSQESGRAGEKLFF.

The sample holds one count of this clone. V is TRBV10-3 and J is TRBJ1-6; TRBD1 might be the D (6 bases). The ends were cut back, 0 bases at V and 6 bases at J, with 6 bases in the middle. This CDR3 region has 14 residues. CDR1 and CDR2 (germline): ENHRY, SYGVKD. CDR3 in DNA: TGTGCCATCAGTGAGTCAGGGGGTAATTCACCCCTCCACTTT. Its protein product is CAISESGGNSPLHF.

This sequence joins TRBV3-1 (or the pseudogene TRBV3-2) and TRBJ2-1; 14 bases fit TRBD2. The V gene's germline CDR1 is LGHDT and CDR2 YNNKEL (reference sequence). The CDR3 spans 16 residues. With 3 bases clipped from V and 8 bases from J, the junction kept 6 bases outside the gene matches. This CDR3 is CASSHVRTSGRYEQFF. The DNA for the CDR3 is TGTGCCAGCAGCCACGTGAGGACTAGCGGGAGGTATGAGCAGTTCTTC.

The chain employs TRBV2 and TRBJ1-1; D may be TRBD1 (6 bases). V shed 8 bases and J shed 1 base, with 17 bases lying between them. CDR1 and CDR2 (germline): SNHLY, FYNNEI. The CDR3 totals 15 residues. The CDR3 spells CASSVLQGANTEAFF. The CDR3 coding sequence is TGTGCCAGCTCCGTACTACAGGGAGCGAACACTGAAGCTTTCTTT.

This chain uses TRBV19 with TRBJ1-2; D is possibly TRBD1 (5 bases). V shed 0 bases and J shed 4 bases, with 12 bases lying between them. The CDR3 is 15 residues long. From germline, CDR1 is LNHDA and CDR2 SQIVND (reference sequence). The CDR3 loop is CASSIEAGHTYGYTF. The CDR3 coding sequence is TGTGCCAGTAGTATAGAAGCAGGGCACACCTATGGCTACACCTTC.

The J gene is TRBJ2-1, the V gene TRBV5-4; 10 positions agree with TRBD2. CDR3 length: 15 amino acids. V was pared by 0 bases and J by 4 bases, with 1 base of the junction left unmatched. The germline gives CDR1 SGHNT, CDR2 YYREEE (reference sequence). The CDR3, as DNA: TGTGCCAGCAGCTTGGGGACTAGCGGATACAATGAGCAGTTCTTC. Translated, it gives CASSLGTSGYNEQFF.

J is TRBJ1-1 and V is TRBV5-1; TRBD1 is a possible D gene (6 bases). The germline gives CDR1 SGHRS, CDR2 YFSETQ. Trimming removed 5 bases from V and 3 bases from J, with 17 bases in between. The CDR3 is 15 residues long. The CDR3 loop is CASRPIIQGDTEAFF. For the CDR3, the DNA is TGCGCCAGCAGACCAATTATACAGGGAGACACTGAAGCTTTCTTT.

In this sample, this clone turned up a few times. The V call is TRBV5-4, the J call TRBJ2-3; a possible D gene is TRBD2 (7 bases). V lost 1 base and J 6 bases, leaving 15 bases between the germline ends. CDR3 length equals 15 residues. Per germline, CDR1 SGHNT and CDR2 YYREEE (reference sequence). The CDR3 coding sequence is TGTGCCAGCAGCTTGAAGGGGGGGCCAGCGGATACGCAGTATTTT. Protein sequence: CASSLKGGPADTQYF. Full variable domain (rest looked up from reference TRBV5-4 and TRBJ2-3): ETGVTQSPTHLIKTRGQQVTLRCSSQSGHNTVSWYQQALGQGPQFIFQYYREEENGRGNFPPRFSGLQFPNYSSELNVNALELDDSALYLCASSLKGGPADTQYFGPGTRLTVL.

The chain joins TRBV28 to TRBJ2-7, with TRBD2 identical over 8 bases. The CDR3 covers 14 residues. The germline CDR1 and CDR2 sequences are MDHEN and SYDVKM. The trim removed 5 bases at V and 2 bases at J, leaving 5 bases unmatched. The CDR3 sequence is CASSVHSGTYEQYF. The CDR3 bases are TGTGCCAGCAGTGTGCATAGCGGGACCTACGAGCAGTACTTC.

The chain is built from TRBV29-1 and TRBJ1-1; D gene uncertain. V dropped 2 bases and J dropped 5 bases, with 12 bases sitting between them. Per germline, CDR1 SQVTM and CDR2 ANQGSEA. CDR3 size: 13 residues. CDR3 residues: CSVESGFVTEAFF. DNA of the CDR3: TGCAGCGTTGAAAGCGGATTTGTAACTGAAGCTTTCTTT. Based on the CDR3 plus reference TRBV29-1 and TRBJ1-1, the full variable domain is SAVISQKPSRDICQRGTSLTIQCQVDSQVTMMFWYRQQPGQSLTLIATANQGSEATYESGFVIDKFPISRPNLTFSTLTVSNMSPEDSSIYLCSVESGFVTEAFFGQGTRLTVV.

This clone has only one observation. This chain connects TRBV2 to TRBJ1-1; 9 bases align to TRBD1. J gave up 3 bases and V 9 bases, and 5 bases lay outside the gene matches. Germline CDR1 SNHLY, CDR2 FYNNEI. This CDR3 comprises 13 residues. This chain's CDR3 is CARKGQGDTEAFF. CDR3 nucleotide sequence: TGTGCCAGAAAGGGACAGGGAGACACTGAAGCTTTCTTT. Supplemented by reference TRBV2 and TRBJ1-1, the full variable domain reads EPEVTQTPSHQVTQMGQEVILRCVPISNHLYFYWYRQILGQKVEFLVSFYNNEISEKSEIFDDQFSVERPDGSNFTLKIRSTKLEDSAMYFCARKGQGDTEAFFGQGTRLTVV.

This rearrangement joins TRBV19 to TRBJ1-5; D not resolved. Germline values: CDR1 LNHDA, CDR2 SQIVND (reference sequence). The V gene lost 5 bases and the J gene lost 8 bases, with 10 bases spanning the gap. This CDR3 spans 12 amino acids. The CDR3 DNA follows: TGTGCCAGTAGTCCCTCTATGGAGCCCCAGCATTTT. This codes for CASSPSMEPQHF.

This CDR3 is CASRGQGGSQPQHF. DNA for the CDR3: TGTGCCAGCAGAGGACAGGGTGGAAGTCAGCCCCAGCATTTT. The chain links TRBV6-5 to TRBJ1-5; TRBD1 matches 8 bases. The V segment lost 6 bases and the J segment 6 bases; nucleotides outside the gene matches: 7. Germline values: CDR1 MNHEY, CDR2 SVGAGI. The CDR3 has 14 amino acids.

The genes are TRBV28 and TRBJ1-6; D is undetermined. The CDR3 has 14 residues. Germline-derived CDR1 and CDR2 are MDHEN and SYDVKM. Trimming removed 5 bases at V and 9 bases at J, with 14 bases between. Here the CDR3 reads CASSLPLVSSPLHF. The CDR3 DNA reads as TGTGCCAGCAGTCTCCCCCTAGTATCTTCACCCCTCCACTTT.

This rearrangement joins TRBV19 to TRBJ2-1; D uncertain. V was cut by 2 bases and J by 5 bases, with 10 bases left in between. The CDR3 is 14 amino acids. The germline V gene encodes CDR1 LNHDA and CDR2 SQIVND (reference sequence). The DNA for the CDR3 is TGTGCCAGTAGTATAAGAGGAGCCAACAATGAGCAGTTCTTC. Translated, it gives CASSIRGANNEQFF.